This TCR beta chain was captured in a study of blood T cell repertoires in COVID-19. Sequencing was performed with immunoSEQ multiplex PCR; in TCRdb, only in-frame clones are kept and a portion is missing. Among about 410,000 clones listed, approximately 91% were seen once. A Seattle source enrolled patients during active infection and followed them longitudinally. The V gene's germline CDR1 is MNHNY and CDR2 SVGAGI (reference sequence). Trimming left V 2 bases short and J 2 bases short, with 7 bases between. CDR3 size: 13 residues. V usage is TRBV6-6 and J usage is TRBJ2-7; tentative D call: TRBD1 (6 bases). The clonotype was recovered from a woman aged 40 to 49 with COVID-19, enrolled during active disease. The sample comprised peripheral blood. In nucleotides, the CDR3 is TGTGCCAGCAGTTACGGGGACACCTACGAGCAGTACTTC. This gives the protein CASSYGDTYEQYF.